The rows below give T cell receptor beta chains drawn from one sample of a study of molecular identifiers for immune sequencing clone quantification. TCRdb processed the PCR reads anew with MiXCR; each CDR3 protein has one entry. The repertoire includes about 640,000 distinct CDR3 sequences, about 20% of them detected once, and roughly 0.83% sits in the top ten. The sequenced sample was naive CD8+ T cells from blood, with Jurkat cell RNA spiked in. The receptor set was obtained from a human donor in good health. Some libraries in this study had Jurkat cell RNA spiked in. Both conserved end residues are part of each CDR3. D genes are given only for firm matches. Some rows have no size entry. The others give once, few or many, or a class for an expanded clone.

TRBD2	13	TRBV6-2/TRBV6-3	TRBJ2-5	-	CASTMGGVGTQYF	TGTGCCAGCACCATGGGGGGGGTCGGGACCCAGTACTTC
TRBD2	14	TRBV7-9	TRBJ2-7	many	CASSLALREGEQYF	TGTGCCAGCAGCTTAGCTCTCAGGGAGGGCGAGCAGTACTTC
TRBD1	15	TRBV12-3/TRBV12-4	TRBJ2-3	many	CASSPPDRGMDTQYF	TGTGCCAGCAGCCCTCCGGACAGGGGGATGGATACGCAGTATTTT
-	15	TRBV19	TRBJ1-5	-	CASSDSPGSNQPQHF	TGTGCCAGTAGCGACTCTCCAGGGAGCAATCAGCCCCAGCATTTT
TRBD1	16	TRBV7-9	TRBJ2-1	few	CASSARQGVSYNEQFF	TGTGCCAGCAGCGCCCGACAGGGGGTTAGCTACAATGAGCAGTTCTTC
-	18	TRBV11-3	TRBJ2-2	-	CASSVSQATMANTGELFF	TGTGCCAGCAGCGTCTCCCAGGCGACGATGGCGAACACCGGGGAGCTGTTTTTT
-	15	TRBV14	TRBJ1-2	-	CAGSQVQGSNYGYTF	TGTGCCGGCAGCCAGGTACAGGGAAGTAACTATGGCTACACCTTC
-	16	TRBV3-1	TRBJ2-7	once	CASSPWTRIKFYEQYF	TGTGCCAGCAGCCCCTGGACAAGAATAAAGTTCTACGAGCAGTACTTC
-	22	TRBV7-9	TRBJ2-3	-	CASSLVLAPGGQNQVAQPTQYF	TGTGCCAGCAGCTTAGTTCTAGCTCCGGGGGGCCAAAACCAAGTAGCACAGCCTACGCAGTATTTT
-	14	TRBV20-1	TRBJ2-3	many	CSARDEGLENTQYF	TGCAGTGCTAGAGATGAGGGGCTTGAGAATACGCAGTATTTT
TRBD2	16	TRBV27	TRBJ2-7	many	CASSLGRLAGPYEQYF	TGTGCCAGCAGTTTGGGCCGACTAGCGGGGCCCTACGAGCAGTACTTC
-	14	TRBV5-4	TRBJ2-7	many	CASSLSGSEYEQYF	TGTGCCAGCAGCTTGTCCGGGAGCGAATACGAGCAGTACTTC
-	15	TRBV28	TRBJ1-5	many	CASSGRQAAWQPQHF	TGTGCCAGCAGCGGCCGACAGGCAGCGTGGCAGCCCCAGCATTTT
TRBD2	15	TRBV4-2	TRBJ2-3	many	CASSQEVLAADTQYF	TGTGCCAGCAGCCAAGAGGTCCTAGCGGCAGATACGCAGTATTTT
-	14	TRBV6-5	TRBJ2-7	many	CASRIQDSSYEQYF	TGTGCCAGCAGGATCCAGGATTCGTCCTACGAGCAGTACTTC
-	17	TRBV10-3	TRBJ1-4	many	CAISESRPGTTNEKLFF	TGTGCCATCAGTGAGTCCCGCCCAGGGACAACTAATGAAAAACTGTTTTTT
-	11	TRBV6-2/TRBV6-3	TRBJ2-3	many	CASEGQGTQYF	TGTGCCAGCGAAGGGCAGGGGACGCAGTATTTT